These 21 T cell receptor beta chains were all obtained from the same sample, sequenced in a study of regulatory T cells in long-lasting Graves disease. Time point described: newly diagnosed GD, antithyroid drugs for less than 3 months. Generation of the TCR library employed RNA extracted from PBMCs. Arm-PCR of CDR3 regions with iRepertoire HTBI primers generated TCR beta libraries. One entry per CDR3 protein results from TCRdb running MiXCR on the multiplex PCR reads. The table includes hundreds of thousands of distinct CDR3 sequences, about 13% detected once. A further study also used this sample, focusing on T cells in Graves' hyperthyroidism and ophthalmopathy.

Sample: peripheral blood mononuclear cells (PBMCs), taken at new diagnosis, from a patient treated with antithyroid drugs. These TCRs come from a man between 25 and 39 years old with Graves disease.

This clonotype was counted a few times. This chain joins TRBV18 and TRBJ2-1, with a tentative D call TRBD2 (6 bases). V was clipped by 3 bases and J by 5 bases, with 14 bases between them. This CDR3 spans 15 amino acids. Germline-derived CDR1 and CDR2 are KGHSH and LQKENI. The DNA of the CDR3 is TGTGCCAGCTCACCCGGTGCGGGGCTCAACAATGAGCAGTTCTTC. This gives the protein CASSPGAGLNNEQFF.

This clonotype was observed a few times. The chain links TRBV27 to TRBJ1-2; TRBD1 matches at 8 bases. The CDR3 runs to 13 residues. V lost 6 bases, J lost 6 bases, and 6 bases stayed unmatched. Looked up from germline, CDR1 is MNHEY and CDR2 is SMNVEV (reference sequence). The CDR3 region has the DNA TGTGCCAGCAGGCGACAGGGGCAGGATGGCTACACCTTC. This encodes CASRRQGQDGYTF.

In this sample, this clonotype turned up many times. This chain connects TRBV28 to TRBJ2-1, with TRBD1 matching 12 bases. Germline V lookup: CDR1 MDHEN, CDR2 SYDVKM. CDR3 length: 18 amino acids. V dropped 6 bases and J dropped 3; count of bases not matched to a gene: 12. CDR3 sequence reads: CASSGTGGESGRYNEQFF. The CDR3 DNA sequence: TGTGCCAGCAGCGGGACAGGGGGCGAATCGGGACGCTACAATGAGCAGTTCTTC.

This clonotype has ten or more counts. The chain employs TRBV7-3 and TRBJ2-7, with TRBD1 matching 10 bases. Per the germline V gene, CDR1 is SGHTA and CDR2 is FQGTGA. Trimming removed 8 bases from V and 3 bases from J; junction bases left unmatched: 16. The CDR3 sequence is 17 residues long. The CDR3 DNA follows: TGTGCCAGCCTAGGTTGGTCACTGGACAGGGGGTACTACGAGCAGTACTTC. Translated, it gives CASLGWSLDRGYYEQYF. Full variable domain (remainder filled in from reference TRBV7-3 and TRBJ2-7): GAGVSQTPSNKVTEKGKYVELRCDPISGHTALYWYRQSLGQGPEFLIYFQGTGAADDSGLPNDRFFAVRPEGSVSTLKIQRTERGDSAVYLCASLGWSLDRGYYEQYFGPGTRLTVT.

This clonotype was counted ten times or more. The chain has TRBV11-3 and TRBJ1-5, with D maybe TRBD1 (5 bases). Between the trimmed V and J ends, which lost 5 bases and 3 bases, there was a span of 11 bases. This CDR3 contains 14 residues. Germline V gene sequence: CDR1 SGHNT, CDR2 YENEEA. The CDR3 DNA reads as TGTGCCAGCAGCCCTAGAGGGGTCAATCAGCCCCAGCATTTT. It specifies CASSPRGVNQPQHF.

As concerns this clonotype: A read error may be the cause here, since a much bigger clone is one base away. The gene calls are TRBV6-2 or TRBV6-3 and TRBJ2-2, with a tentative D call TRBD2 (5 bases). The CDR3 consists of 12 residues. Germline-derived CDR1 and CDR2 are MNHEY and SVGEGT. CDR3 residues: CAIHERTGVLFF. CDR3 DNA sequence: TGTGCCATCCACGAGAGGACCGGGGTGCTGTTTTTT.

The rearrangement uses TRBV20-1 and TRBJ1-6, with D possibly being TRBD1 (5 bases). Germline lookup yields CDR1 DFQATT and CDR2 SNEGSKA (reference sequence). Trimming stripped 0 bases from V and 7 bases from J, with 16 bases between. The CDR3 is made up of 16 amino acids. The CDR3 is CSAREPPGLSNSPLHF. CDR3 coding DNA: TGCAGTGCTAGAGAACCCCCGGGGCTTTCAAATTCACCCCTCCACTTT.

This clonotype was counted many times. V gene TRBV20-1 combines with J gene TRBJ2-1, with D hard to call. This CDR3 spans 15 amino acids. The V gene lost 0 bases and the J gene lost 0 bases, with 9 bases spanning the gap. CDR1 and CDR2 (germline): DFQATT, SNEGSKA (reference sequence). The CDR3 DNA follows: TGCAGTGCTAGAGATCCGGCCCGCTCCTACAATGAGCAGTTCTTC. Its protein is CSARDPARSYNEQFF.

There are many counts of this clonotype. CDR3 nucleotide sequence: TGTGCCAGCACCCCGACTAGGACTAGCGATCACACCGGGGAGCTGTTTTTT. Amino acids: CASTPTRTSDHTGELFF. This chain links TRBV11-2 with TRBJ2-2, with TRBD2 identical over 9 bases. The CDR3 has 17 amino acids. Germline V gene lookup returns CDR1 SGHAT and CDR2 FQNNGV. The V gene end was trimmed by 7 bases and the J gene end by 3 bases; junction bases not matched to a gene: 12.

In its sample, this clonotype was seen a few times. V is TRBV6-1 and J is TRBJ1-1; tentative D call: TRBD1 (5 bases). The germline gives CDR1 MNHNS, CDR2 SASEGT. The CDR3 totals 16 residues. The V and J ends lost 7 bases and 1 base respectively, with 19 bases between them. The CDR3 bases are TGTGCCAGCAAATATTCCCCGGCAGGGTGGAACACTGAAGCTTTCTTT. This codes for CASKYSPAGWNTEAFF.

This clonotype has ten or more counts. The chain combines TRBV30 with TRBJ1-5; D is ambiguous. V lost 1 base to trimming and J lost 4 bases, with 5 bases between them. This CDR3 is 12 amino acids long. The germline V gene has CDR1 GTSNPN and CDR2 SVGIG (reference sequence). CDR3 bases: TGTGCCTGGAGTGCCTCGAATCAGCCCCAGCATTTT. Amino acids: CAWSASNQPQHF.

This clonotype came up many times. The J gene is TRBJ2-3, the V gene TRBV27; 11 bases fit TRBD2. This CDR3 spans 15 amino acids. J lost 8 bases, V lost 5 bases, and 9 bases had no gene match. Germline V gene lookup returns CDR1 MNHEY and CDR2 SMNVEV (reference sequence). The CDR3 DNA sequence: TGTGCCAGCAGTCCTACTAGCGGGAGTACGGCTACGCAGTATTTT. It translates to CASSPTSGSTATQYF.

V and J are TRBV19 and TRBJ2-7; TRBD2 aligns across 11 bases. This CDR3 contains 17 residues. The V gene's germline CDR1 is LNHDA and CDR2 SQIVND (reference sequence). V dropped 2 bases and J dropped 2; count of bases not matched to a gene: 8. CDR3 coding DNA: TGTGCCAGTAGTATATTCCTAGCGGGAGGAAATGCCTACGAGCAGTACTTC. Translation gives CASSIFLAGGNAYEQYF.

This clonotype was recorded at least ten times. This chain connects TRBV27 to TRBJ2-7; 8 bases are shared with TRBD2. Germline V lookup: CDR1 MNHEY, CDR2 SMNVEV (reference sequence). CDR3 size: 17 residues. V lost 3 bases, J lost 0 bases, and 10 bases stayed unmatched. CDR3 sequence: CASSFPTSGTSSYEQYF. The CDR3 DNA reads as TGTGCCAGCAGTTTTCCTACCTCCGGGACTAGCTCCTACGAGCAGTACTTC.

The rearrangement uses TRBV6-1 and TRBJ2-3; 8 bases are a match to TRBD1. Germline assignment: CDR1 MNHNS and CDR2 SASEGT. The CDR3 covers 15 residues. The ends lost 9 bases at V and 1 base at J; junction bases unmatched: 9. CDR3 in DNA: TGTGCCAGTCGAGGCCAGGGGGCCGGCACAGATACGCAGTATTTT. It specifies CASRGQGAGTDTQYF.

The rearrangement uses TRBV20-1 and TRBJ2-1, with 11 bases that match TRBD2. Trimming at V came to 1 base and at J to 1 base, leaving 3 bases not matched to a gene. CDR1 is DFQATT, CDR2 SNEGSKA, per germline (reference sequence). The CDR3 has 16 residues. The CDR3 bases are TGCAGTGCTAGAGTGATAGCGGGAGGGTCCTACAATGAGCAGTTCTTC. Translating gives CSARVIAGGSYNEQFF.

This clonotype was recorded many times. The chain couples TRBV15 to TRBJ2-7, with D possibly called TRBD1 or TRBD2 (6 bases each). Germline assignment: CDR1 LNHNV and CDR2 YYDKDF (reference sequence). CDR3 length: 15 amino acids. Trimming shortened V by 3 bases and J by 5 bases, and 17 bases separated the two germline ends. Here the CDR3 reads CATSSRGLGHHEQYF. The CDR3 nucleotides read TGTGCCACCAGCAGTAGGGGACTGGGACACCACGAGCAGTACTTC.

In regard to this clonotype: The conserved phenylalanine or tryptophan is not found at the CDR3 terminus, so this likely reflects a read error. V usage is TRBV11-2 and J usage is TRBJ2-3; 10 positions match TRBD2. The CDR3 has 19 amino acids. The V gene end was trimmed by 3 bases and the J gene end by 2 bases; junction bases not matched to a gene: 14. Germline CDR1 reads SGHAT; CDR2 reads FQNNGV. For the CDR3, the DNA is TGTGCCAGCAGCTTGAATAGCGGGAGGATTGGGGGAATCACAGATACGCAGTATCTT. Translated: CASSLNSGRIGGITDTQYL.

The chain recombines TRBV5-6 with TRBJ2-3; 10 nucleotides match TRBD2. Germline loops: CDR1 SGHDT, CDR2 YYEEEE. V trimming: 7 bases; J trimming: 2 bases; junction bases outside the gene matches: 13. The CDR3 contains 17 residues. CDR3 protein: CASQTSGNVLLTDTQYF. The DNA of the CDR3 is TGTGCCAGCCAAACTAGCGGGAACGTCCTCCTCACAGATACGCAGTATTTT.

The chain employs TRBV5-1 and TRBJ2-2, with a tentative D call TRBD2 (5 bases). V dropped 0 bases and J dropped 7 bases, with 10 bases sitting between them. The CDR3 sequence is 14 residues long. CDR1 and CDR2 (germline): SGHRS, YFSETQ. The CDR3 DNA reads as TGCGCCAGCAGCTTGGCGGGATCGAGCGGGGAGCTGTTTTTT. This translates into CASSLAGSSGELFF.

This clonotype was seen a handful of times. V gene TRBV29-1 combines with J gene TRBJ1-1; a possible D gene is TRBD1 (6 bases). Germline V gene data show CDR1 as SQVTM and CDR2 as ANQGSEA. V was pared by 5 bases and J by 5 bases, with 12 bases between. This CDR3 contains 12 residues. The CDR3 DNA follows: TGCAGCGTTCAGGGGCTGGGGACTGAAGCTTTCTTT. Translated: CSVQGLGTEAFF. The variable domain in full, completed from reference TRBV29-1 and TRBJ1-1, reads SAVISQKPSRDICQRGTSLTIQCQVDSQVTMMFWYRQQPGQSLTLIATANQGSEATYESGFVIDKFPISRPNLTFSTLTVSNMSPEDSSIYLCSVQGLGTEAFFGQGTRLTVV.